These 20 T cell receptor beta chains were sequenced from one sample in a study of blood T cell repertoires in COVID-19. TCRdb's table, derived via immunoSEQ multiplex PCR, lists solely in-frame clones and lacks some. The sample shows roughly 380,000 clones, roughly 90% of them seen only once. Source material: peripheral blood. Receptors originate from a woman in her thirties or forties with COVID-19, enrolled during active disease.

The chain couples TRBV27 to TRBJ1-1; the D gene is possibly TRBD1 (6 bases). V was trimmed by 5 bases and J by 9 bases, leaving 16 bases between them. There are 13 residues in the CDR3. Germline CDR1 and CDR2: MNHEY and SMNVEV (reference sequence). The CDR3 is CASSLTGLTKAFF. The CDR3 region has the DNA TGTGCCAGCAGTCTCACAGGGCTCACGAAAGCTTTCTTT.

The rearrangement uses TRBV4-3 and TRBJ1-2; no definite D call. This CDR3 contains 15 residues. Trimming pared 7 bases from V and 4 bases from J, leaving 19 bases between. From germline, CDR1 is LGHNA and CDR2 YSLEER. CDR3 sequence reads: CASNEREGAPYGYTF. The CDR3 DNA reads TGCGCCAGCAACGAAAGGGAGGGTGCTCCCTATGGCTACACCTTC.

The chain combines TRBV4-3 with TRBJ1-6, with D hard to call. CDR1 LGHNA and CDR2 YSLEER come from the germline V gene. This CDR3 has 17 residues. The V and J ends lost 0 bases and 7 bases respectively, with 16 bases between them. CDR3 in amino acids: CASSQDIVGRKNSPLHF. For the CDR3, the DNA is TGCGCCAGCAGCCAAGATATCGTCGGTCGTAAAAATTCACCCCTCCACTTT.

This clone was detected once. The rearrangement uses TRBV28 and TRBJ2-7; possibly TRBD2 for D (6 bases). Germline CDR1 and CDR2: MDHEN and SYDVKM. The V and J ends lost 6 bases and 4 bases respectively, with 13 bases between them. The CDR3 is 13 amino acids. The CDR3 sequence is CASSSGLKYEQYF. CDR3 nucleotide sequence: TGTGCCAGCAGCTCGGGACTTAAATACGAGCAGTACTTC.

The chain has TRBV6-5 and TRBJ1-2, with D maybe TRBD1 (5 bases). The V end lost 2 bases, the J end lost 3 bases, and 10 bases lay between the germline ends. CDR3 length: 14 residues. The germline V gene has CDR1 MNHEY and CDR2 SVGAGI. The CDR3 here is CASSYRGMDYGYTF. In DNA, the CDR3 is TGTGCCAGCAGTTACAGGGGCATGGACTATGGCTACACCTTC.

This clone was counted between two and nine times. The rearrangement joins TRBV7-2 to TRBJ1-5, with D possibly matching TRBD1 (6 bases). Germline V gives CDR1 SGHTA, CDR2 FQGNSA. This CDR3 contains 16 residues. The ends were cut back, 4 bases at V and 1 base at J, with 14 bases in the middle. CDR3 region: CASSSYRDVSNQPQHF. DNA of the CDR3: TGTGCCAGCAGCTCCTACAGGGACGTCAGCAATCAGCCCCAGCATTTT.

The chain uses TRBV5-5 and TRBJ1-2; a weak D match, TRBD1 (6 bases). The CDR3 is 15 amino acids. Germline V gene sequence: CDR1 SGHKS, CDR2 YYEKEE (reference sequence). Trimming pared 4 bases from V and 4 bases from J, leaving 17 bases between. The CDR3 region is CASSVTGTLRYGYTF. The CDR3 coding sequence is TGTGCCAGCAGCGTAACTGGGACATTGCGCTATGGCTACACCTTC.

The chain uses TRBV12-2 and TRBJ1-1; the table's D gene call, TRBD1, was not cross checked with the DNA. TRBV12-2 represents a pseudogene. The CDR3 runs 15 residues. The CDR3: CASRTYPTGGTEAFF. DNA of the CDR3: TGTGCAAGTCGCACCTACCCGACAGGGGGCACTGAAGCTTTCTTT.

V and J are TRBV10-3 and TRBJ1-1; D might be TRBD1 (6 bases). Germline loops: CDR1 ENHRY, CDR2 SYGVKD. The CDR3 contains 15 residues. Trimming pared 3 bases from V and 0 bases from J, leaving 11 bases between. CDR3 region: CAISDVKGVNTEAFF. The CDR3 region has the DNA TGTGCCATCAGTGATGTAAAGGGGGTGAACACTGAAGCTTTCTTT.

In the case of this clone: The same CDR3 can be traced to other DNA sequences in this sample. The chain couples TRBV4-3 to TRBJ2-7; D not resolved. The germline CDR1 and CDR2 sequences are LGHNA and YSLEER. CDR3 length equals 13 residues. V was clipped by 0 bases and J by 3 bases, with 6 bases between them. The CDR3 spells CASSQESGYEQYF. The CDR3 nucleotides read TGCGCCAGCAGCCAAGAGTCCGGCTACGAGCAGTACTTC.

The chain is built from TRBV30 and TRBJ1-3; no reliable D call. The V and J ends lost 0 bases and 2 bases respectively, with 11 bases between them. The germline gives CDR1 GTSNPN, CDR2 SVGIG (reference sequence). This CDR3 comprises 15 residues. The CDR3 loop is CAWSVRRQAGNTIYF. CDR3 DNA: TGTGCCTGGAGTGTACGGAGGCAGGCTGGAAACACCATATATTTT.

This sequence joins TRBV2 and TRBJ2-3; D is perhaps TRBD1 (5 bases). Germline values: CDR1 SNHLY, CDR2 FYNNEI. This CDR3 has 14 residues. Trimming shortened V by 10 bases and J by 7 bases, and 21 bases separated the two germline ends. The CDR3 loop is CAIPQGSNLNTQYF. CDR3 DNA sequence: TGTGCCATCCCCCAGGGTTCGAACCTAAATACGCAGTATTTT.

The chain joins TRBV28 to TRBJ1-3; 7 bases map to TRBD1. Per germline, CDR1 MDHEN and CDR2 SYDVKM. Trimming cost V 5 bases and J 0 bases; bases outside gene matches: 7. CDR3 size: 16 residues. The CDR3 DNA reads as TGTGCCAGCAGTCAAGGGGGACAGAGCTCTGGAAACACCATATATTTT. This translates into CASSQGGQSSGNTIYF. Filled out from reference TRBV28 and TRBJ1-3, the complete variable domain reads DVKVTQSSRYLVKRTGEKVFLECVQDMDHENMFWYRQDPGLGLRLIYFSYDVKMKEKGDIPEGYSVSREKKERFSLILESASTNQTSMYLCASSQGGQSSGNTIYFGEGSWLTVV.

The V and J genes are TRBV20-1 and TRBJ1-3; no firm D call. The length of the CDR3 is 14 residues. CDR1 and CDR2 (germline): DFQATT, SNEGSKA (reference sequence). V dropped 4 bases and J dropped 4 bases, with 14 bases sitting between them. CDR3 sequence: CSAIDPGAGNTIYF. The CDR3 coding sequence is TGCAGTGCTATTGATCCAGGTGCGGGAAACACCATATATTTT.

The chain uses TRBV15 and TRBJ2-2; 7 positions agree with TRBD1. V lost 3 bases, J lost 8 bases, and 6 bases stayed unmatched. The CDR3 is 14 residues long. The germline CDR1 and CDR2 sequences are LNHNV and YYDKDF (reference sequence). The CDR3 loop reads CATSRLTGSGELFF. CDR3 nucleotide sequence: TGTGCCACCAGCAGGCTGACAGGGTCTGGGGAGCTGTTTTTT.

This clone has only one observation. The J gene is TRBJ1-2, the V gene TRBV19; 7 positions match TRBD1. J gave up 4 bases and V 4 bases, and 3 bases lay outside the gene matches. CDR3 length: 13 amino acids. Germline V lookup: CDR1 LNHDA, CDR2 SQIVND (reference sequence). The CDR3 is CASSKDRFYGYTF. As DNA, the CDR3 is TGTGCCAGTAGTAAGGACAGGTTCTATGGCTACACCTTC.

J is TRBJ2-5 and V is TRBV7-6; D perhaps matches TRBD1 (5 bases). This CDR3 is built from 14 residues. The germline gives CDR1 SGHVS, CDR2 FNYEAQ. Trimming stripped 1 base from V and 4 bases from J, with 10 bases between. Written as DNA, the CDR3 is TGTGCCAGCAGCTTAGGCAGGGCTACAGAGACCCAGTACTTC. The encoded protein is CASSLGRATETQYF.

This clone was seen a few times. This chain uses TRBV15 with TRBJ1-6; TRBD1 might be the D (5 bases). Trimming took off 1 base at V and 10 bases at J, with 14 bases between the two ends. This CDR3 is built from 15 residues. The V gene's germline CDR1 is LNHNV and CDR2 YYDKDF (reference sequence). The CDR3 DNA is TGTGCCACCAGCAGAGGGGGGACTCAGGGATCACCCCTCCACTTT. It is translated as CATSRGGTQGSPLHF. Full variable domain (remainder filled in from reference TRBV15 and TRBJ1-6): DAMVIQNPRYQVTQFGKPVTLSCSQTLNHNVMYWYQQKSSQAPKLLFHYYDKDFNNEADTPDNFQSRRPNTSFCFLDIRSPGLGDTAMYLCATSRGGTQGSPLHFGNGTRLTVT.

The chain links TRBV28 to TRBJ1-1; 10 positions match TRBD1. Germline CDR1 and CDR2: MDHEN and SYDVKM. The CDR3 is 14 amino acids. V was clipped by 5 bases and J by 10 bases; unmatched bases: 10. CDR3 sequence: CASSDTGQGHGAFF. CDR3 nucleotide sequence: TGTGCCAGCAGTGATACGGGACAGGGGCATGGAGCTTTCTTT. Filled out from reference TRBV28 and TRBJ1-1, the complete variable domain reads DVKVTQSSRYLVKRTGEKVFLECVQDMDHENMFWYRQDPGLGLRLIYFSYDVKMKEKGDIPEGYSVSREKKERFSLILESASTNQTSMYLCASSDTGQGHGAFFGQGTRLTVV.

The chain has TRBV27 and TRBJ2-2, with TRBD2 matching over 7 bases. After removal of 6 bases from V and 5 bases from J, the junction contained 6 bases not matched to a gene. This CDR3 has 14 amino acids. Germline V gene sequence: CDR1 MNHEY, CDR2 SMNVEV (reference sequence). This CDR3 is CASRWAGETGELFF. CDR3 sequence (DNA): TGTGCCAGCAGATGGGCGGGAGAGACCGGGGAGCTGTTTTTT.